This T cell receptor (beta chain) came from a study of metastatic and nonmetastatic thyroid tumors. This clone was counted ten times or more. TCRdb re-analyzed the PCR reads through MiXCR. This sample has around 50,000 clones, with 25% to 30% found just once. Patients underwent thyroid surgery, and none had received any treatment before it. The material sequenced was blood. This TCR was recovered from a female donor with papillary thyroid cancer or a benign thyroid nodule (not recorded which). Some clones in this sample may be carry-over from other donors' samples.

CDR3 coding DNA: TGTGCCAGCAGTGAACGAGCTATTGCCCTCTCTGGAAACACCATATATTTT. As protein: CASSERAIALSGNTIYF. This chain uses TRBV6-1 with TRBJ1-3, with D unclear. Deletions cut 2 bases from V and 0 bases from J, with 14 bases between. In germline, CDR1 is MNHNS, CDR2 SASEGT. The CDR3 is 17 residues long.